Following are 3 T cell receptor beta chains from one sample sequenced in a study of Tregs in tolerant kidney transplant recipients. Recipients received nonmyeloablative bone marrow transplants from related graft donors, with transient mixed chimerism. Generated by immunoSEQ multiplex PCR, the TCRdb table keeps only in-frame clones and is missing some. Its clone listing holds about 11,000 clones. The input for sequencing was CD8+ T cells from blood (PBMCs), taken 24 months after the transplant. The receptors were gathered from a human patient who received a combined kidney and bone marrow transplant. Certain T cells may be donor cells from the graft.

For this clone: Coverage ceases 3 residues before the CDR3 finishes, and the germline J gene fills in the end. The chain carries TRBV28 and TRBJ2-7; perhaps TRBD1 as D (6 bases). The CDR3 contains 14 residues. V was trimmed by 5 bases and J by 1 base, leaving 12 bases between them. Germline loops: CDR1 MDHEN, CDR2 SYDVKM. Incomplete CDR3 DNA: TGTGCCAGCAGTCCCGACAGGTGGTCCTACGAG. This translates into CASSPDRWSYE. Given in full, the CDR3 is CASSPDRWSYEQYF.

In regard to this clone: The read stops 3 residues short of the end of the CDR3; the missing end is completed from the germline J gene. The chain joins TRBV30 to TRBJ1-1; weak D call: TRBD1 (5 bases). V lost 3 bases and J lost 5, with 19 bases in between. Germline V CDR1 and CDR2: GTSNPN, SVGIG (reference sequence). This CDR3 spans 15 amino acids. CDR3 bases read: TGTGCCTGGAGGGATCGGACATCCCCGAAGACTGAA. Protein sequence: CAWRDRTSPKTE. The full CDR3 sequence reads CAWRDRTSPKTEAFF.

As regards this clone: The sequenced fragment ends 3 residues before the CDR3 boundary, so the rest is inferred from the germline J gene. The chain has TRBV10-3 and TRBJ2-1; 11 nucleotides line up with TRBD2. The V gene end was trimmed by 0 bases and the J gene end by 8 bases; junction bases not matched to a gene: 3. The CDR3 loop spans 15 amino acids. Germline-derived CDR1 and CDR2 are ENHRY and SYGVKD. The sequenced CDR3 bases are TGTGCCATCAGTGAGTCTCTAGCGGGAGGCCATGAG. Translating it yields CAISESLAGGHE. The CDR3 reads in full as CAISESLAGGHEQFF.